This T cell receptor beta chain was sequenced for a study of blood T cell repertoires in COVID-19 (TCRdb year 2020). Notes on the research overall: Samples from collaborators originated in the United States, Italy and Spain and spanned both the acute and convalescent phases of COVID-19. Sample metadata almost always included a de-identified subject ID, COVID-19 status, age in years and sex. The material from the prospective study consisted of cDNA or gDNA derived from T cells, B-cell-depleted T cells, or PBMCs. Where HLA class I and class II types were available, the types were taken from metadata supplied by the sample provider, not from assay-based typing. The samples were drawn from two sources: the first 160 participants of the ongoing ImmuneRACE study, and 1,254 subjects contributed by 6 global collaborators. The repertoires were made available in a free public database intended to serve as a resource for research on the immune response to SARS-CoV-2. The dataset comprised deeply sampled blood TCRbeta repertoires from subjects exposed to, actively infected with, or recovered from COVID-19. Summary of the overall study and its limitations: The amount of clinical and demographic metadata varied by source and participant and was provided uncurated.

For this clone: Its antigen has not been determined. Base-call qualities are not available, and no considerably larger clone is one nucleotide away.

Enrolling through a virtual design, the prospective study's participants ranged in age from roughly 18 to 90 years and lived across roughly 23 United States geographic areas. In the prospective study, cohorts were assigned on the basis of participant-reported clinical history obtained from a screening survey and a study questionnaire. ImmuneRACE Cohort 3 recovered participants were defined by two consecutive negative NP/OP PCR tests, healthcare professional clearance, or symptom resolution. Mobile phlebotomists in the prospective study collected whole blood, serum and a nasopharyngeal or oropharyngeal swab from every participant. Over an approximately two-month period, participants in the prospective study had the option of providing additional blood draws and questionnaires. Blood samples from the prospective study were shipped frozen or at room temperature prior to DNA extraction. The CDR1 and CDR2 encoded by the germline V gene are SQVTM and ANQGSEA. The CDR3 holds 14 amino acids from the cysteine to the phenylalanine. Only the CDR3 part of the read is kept: 42 bases, read in frame from the first base. Trimming takes 5 bases off V and 8 bases off J; junction bases not matched to a gene: 11.

TCRbeta CDR3 regions were amplified from genomic DNA by means of the immunoSEQ Assay, a bias-controlled multiplex PCR. Concerning the study's data processing: The number of nucleated cells in each sample was estimated from the amplification of reference gene primers within the assay. Sequence reads were collapsed and filtered to measure the absolute abundance of every unique TCRbeta CDR3 rearrangement. For each sample, productive Simpson clonality was calculated as the square root of Simpson's diversity index over productive rearrangements. Here the immuneACCESS table is served through TCRdb, limited to in-frame sequences with V and J called. Missing clones are a known gap in these copies; in checked studies unresolved V genes cover under half, and the rest lacks a known reason. The V and J calls and clone size were taken over from that table, and D and trimming were inferred from the DNA. The sample data list over 400,000 clones, and approximately 90% of these were observed just once. The top ten clones comprise 6.5% to 9.5% of the sample.

Sequences were obtained from PBMCs or T cells enriched from blood (not recorded which). The receptor was isolated from a woman aged 55 to 70 who had recovered from COVID-19. The chain uses TRBV29-1 and TRBJ1-2; TRBD1 lines up with 10 middle nucleotides. Here the CDR3 is given as CSVPPGQGRKGYTF. At the DNA level, the sequence is TGCAGCGTTCCGCCGGGACAGGGGCGGAAAGGCTACACCTTC.